The 20 T cell receptor beta chains below were found in one sample sequenced in a study of blood T cell repertoires in COVID-19. The assay was immunoSEQ multiplex PCR, and TCRdb's table has in-frame clones only and misses some. The sample yields 150,000 to 200,000 clones, about 77% seen once. Sequenced: peripheral blood. The receptors derive from a woman older than 75 with acute or convalescent COVID-19.

This clone was detected only a few times. The chain couples TRBV6-5 to TRBJ1-4; weak D call: TRBD1 (5 bases). CDR1 and CDR2 from the germline V gene are MNHEY and SVGAGI. Trimming took off 4 bases at V and 7 bases at J, with 13 bases between the two ends. This CDR3 region has 14 residues. CDR3 residues: CASSSPGHSEKLFF. In nucleotides, the CDR3 is TGTGCCAGCAGTTCCCCTGGACATTCTGAAAAACTGTTTTTT.

The chain has TRBV5-1 and TRBJ2-1; 8 bases match TRBD2. The J segment lost 0 bases and the V segment lost 5 bases, leaving 4 bases of the junction unmatched. In germline, CDR1 is SGHRS, CDR2 YFSETQ. There are 15 residues in the CDR3. Written as DNA, the CDR3 is TGCGCCAGCAGAGAAAGCGGGAGCTCCTACAATGAGCAGTTCTTC. This gives the protein CASRESGSSYNEQFF. Full variable domain (remainder filled in from reference TRBV5-1 and TRBJ2-1): KAGVTQTPRYLIKTRGQQVTLSCSPISGHRSVSWYQQTPGQGLQFLFEYFSETQRNKGNFPGRFSGRQFSNSRSEMNVSTLELGDSALYLCASRESGSSYNEQFFGPGTRLTVL.

The chain joins TRBV11-3 to TRBJ1-5; no clear D gene. Trimming cost V 5 bases and J 0 bases, with 23 bases left between them. The V gene's germline CDR1 is SGHNT and CDR2 YENEEA. This CDR3 comprises 19 residues. This chain's CDR3 is CASSPGSTSRRGSNQPQHF. CDR3 bases: TGTGCCAGCAGCCCCGGGTCAACCTCCCGTCGGGGTAGCAATCAGCCCCAGCATTTT.

This chain uses TRBV5-5 with TRBJ2-5; D gene ambiguous. The germline V gene encodes CDR1 SGHKS and CDR2 YYEKEE (reference sequence). This CDR3 has 15 amino acids. Deletions cut 5 bases from V and 5 bases from J, with 19 bases between. This CDR3 reads CASSTTHGPGETQYF. The CDR3 nucleotides read TGTGCCAGCAGTACTACACACGGCCCCGGGGAGACCCAGTACTTC.

The sample holds a few counts of this clone. This chain uses TRBV7-9 with TRBJ1-5, with D perhaps TRBD1 (5 bases). The CDR3 covers 15 residues. Germline V gives CDR1 SEHNR, CDR2 FQNEAQ (reference sequence). Deletions cut 3 bases from V and 2 bases from J, with 11 bases between. CDR3 DNA sequence: TGTGCCAGCAGCTTGGGGTCGGGGGGCAATCAGCCCCAGCATTTT. This translates into CASSLGSGGNQPQHF.

This clone turned up a few times. This rearrangement joins TRBV5-1 to TRBJ1-3, with D possibly matching TRBD1 (5 bases). This CDR3 has 15 amino acids. CDR1 SGHRS and CDR2 YFSETQ come from the germline V gene. V was shortened by 3 bases and J by 2 bases, with 12 bases between the two germline ends. CDR3 sequence reads: CASSSQGLAGNTIYF. For the CDR3, the DNA is TGCGCCAGCAGCTCGCAGGGACTTGCTGGAAACACCATATATTTT.

The chain combines TRBV19 with TRBJ1-2; 8 bases fit TRBD1. The CDR3 runs to 14 residues. Germline CDR1 reads LNHDA; CDR2 reads SQIVND (reference sequence). Germline trimming cut 5 bases from V and 7 bases from J; bases unmatched to any gene: 9. CDR3 amino acids: CASSPGTGVFGYTF. CDR3 DNA: TGTGCCAGTAGTCCCGGGACAGGCGTCTTTGGCTACACCTTC. Full variable domain (outside the CDR3, taken from reference TRBV19 and TRBJ1-2): DGGITQSPKYLFRKEGQNVTLSCEQNLNHDAMYWYRQDPGQGLRLIYYSQIVNDFQKGDIAEGYSVSREKKESFPLTVTSAQKNPTAFYLCASSPGTGVFGYTFGSGTRLTVV.

The rearrangement joins TRBV6-1 to TRBJ2-5; D unclear. The CDR3 is 14 amino acids. Per germline, CDR1 MNHNS and CDR2 SASEGT. The V and J ends lost 1 base and 5 bases respectively, with 11 bases between them. This CDR3 reads CASSEDRVRETQYF. The CDR3 DNA reads TGTGCCAGCAGTGAAGATCGGGTAAGGGAGACCCAGTACTTC.

The chain employs TRBV9 and TRBJ2-1; D is perhaps TRBD1 (5 bases). V gave up 3 bases and J gave up 0 bases, with 13 bases separating them. The CDR3 sequence is 16 residues long. From germline, CDR1 is SGDLS and CDR2 YYNGEE. The CDR3: CASSAYTRGSYNEQFF. The CDR3 nucleotides read TGTGCCAGCAGCGCCTATACAAGGGGCTCCTACAATGAGCAGTTCTTC.

The V gene is TRBV30, the J gene TRBJ2-7; 12 positions agree with TRBD1. The CDR3 extends over 14 amino acids. Per germline, CDR1 GTSNPN and CDR2 SVGIG (reference sequence). V was clipped by 5 bases and J by 6 bases; unmatched bases: 8. Here the CDR3 reads CAWGTGGPRPEQYF. CDR3 nucleotide sequence: TGTGCCTGGGGGACAGGGGGCCCTCGCCCCGAGCAGTACTTC.

This clone was recorded a few times. V is TRBV7-9 and J is TRBJ2-7; unclear D gene. The CDR3 runs 13 residues. Trimming pared 5 bases from V and 2 bases from J, leaving 10 bases between. CDR1 and CDR2 (germline): SEHNR, FQNEAQ (reference sequence). The DNA of the CDR3 is TGTGCCAGCAGCCCAAGCAGGACCTACGAGCAGTACTTC. The encoded protein is CASSPSRTYEQYF. The whole variable domain, filled in from reference TRBV7-9 and TRBJ2-7, reads DTGVSQNPRHKITKRGQNVTFRCDPISEHNRLYWYRQTLGQGPEFLTYFQNEAQLEKSRLLSDRFSAERPKGSFSTLEIQRTEQGDSAMYLCASSPSRTYEQYFGPGTRLTVT.

The chain carries TRBV11-2 and TRBJ2-5; 10 nucleotides agree with TRBD2. CDR1 is SGHAT, CDR2 FQNNGV, per germline. The CDR3 covers 14 residues. J lost 5 bases, V lost 4 bases, and 4 bases had no gene match. CDR3 DNA: TGTGCCAGCAGCTCACTAGCGGGGAGGGAGACCCAGTACTTC. Protein sequence: CASSSLAGRETQYF.

This clone was seen just once. The chain links TRBV5-6 to TRBJ2-7; possible D gene TRBD2, 5 bases. The germline CDR1 and CDR2 sequences are SGHDT and YYEEEE. The CDR3 has 12 amino acids. Deletions cut 4 bases from V and 5 bases from J, with 10 bases between. CDR3 sequence reads: CASSPGGHEQYF. The CDR3 DNA reads TGTGCCAGCAGCCCCGGAGGCCACGAGCAGTACTTC.

The V gene is TRBV6-5, the J gene TRBJ2-7, with 7 bases matching TRBD2. The CDR3 length is 15 residues. Trimming cost V 0 bases and J 9 bases; bases outside gene matches: 11. Germline V gene sequence: CDR1 MNHEY, CDR2 SVGAGI. The CDR3 DNA reads as TGTGCCAGCAGTTACTCGGGCGGGGGTAGCCTGGGGCAGTACTTC. Translating gives CASSYSGGGSLGQYF.

In this sample, this clone turned up a few times. This chain uses TRBV6-5 with TRBJ2-7, with 9 bases identical to TRBD1. The CDR3 contains 13 residues. The V segment lost 6 bases and the J segment 6 bases; nucleotides outside the gene matches: 6. Germline assignment: CDR1 MNHEY and CDR2 SVGAGI. The chain's CDR3 is CASSGTGSREQYF. CDR3 nucleotide sequence: TGTGCCAGCAGCGGGACAGGGTCACGCGAGCAGTACTTC.

This clone was observed a handful of times. V gene TRBV11-1 combines with J gene TRBJ2-7; 8 bases agree with TRBD1. Germline V gives CDR1 SGHAT, CDR2 FQDESV (reference sequence). The trim removed 6 bases at V and 4 bases at J, leaving 5 bases unmatched. This CDR3 is built from 13 residues. The DNA for the CDR3 is TGTGCCAGCAGAGGACAGGGTATGTACGAGCAGTACTTC. Its protein is CASRGQGMYEQYF.

The rearrangement uses TRBV24-1 and TRBJ1-3; 8 bases align to TRBD1. The CDR3 is 16 amino acids. V trimming: 8 bases; J trimming: 0 bases; junction bases outside the gene matches: 8. Germline V lookup: CDR1 KGHDR, CDR2 SFDVKD. The CDR3 DNA is TGTGCCACCATACCCCCCAGGGGGCCCTCTGGAAACACCATATATTTT. It specifies CATIPPRGPSGNTIYF.

This rearrangement joins TRBV30 to TRBJ2-7; D may be TRBD1 (6 bases). Per the germline V gene, CDR1 is GTSNPN and CDR2 is SVGIG (reference sequence). Trimming shortened V by 0 bases and J by 1 base, and 10 bases separated the two germline ends. This CDR3 comprises 14 residues. The CDR3, as DNA: TGTGCCTGGAGTGTACAGGGTCGTTCCTACGAGCAGTACTTC. This gives the protein CAWSVQGRSYEQYF.

The rearrangement links TRBV7-8 to TRBJ1-1, with TRBD1 matching over 7 bases. This CDR3 contains 13 residues. Germline CDR1 reads SGHVS; CDR2 reads FQNEAQ. Germline trimming cut 5 bases from V and 3 bases from J; bases unmatched to any gene: 3. This chain's CDR3 is CASSKGAYTEAFF. The DNA of the CDR3 is TGTGCCAGCAGCAAGGGGGCATACACTGAAGCTTTCTTT.

The J gene is TRBJ2-1, the V gene TRBV5-1; 8 bases line up with TRBD2. CDR1 SGHRS and CDR2 YFSETQ come from the germline V gene. J gave up 4 bases and V 1 base, and 4 bases lay outside the gene matches. CDR3 length equals 15 residues. The CDR3 protein is CASSLTSGRYNEQFF. CDR3 nucleotides: TGCGCCAGCAGCTTGACCAGCGGGAGATACAATGAGCAGTTCTTC.